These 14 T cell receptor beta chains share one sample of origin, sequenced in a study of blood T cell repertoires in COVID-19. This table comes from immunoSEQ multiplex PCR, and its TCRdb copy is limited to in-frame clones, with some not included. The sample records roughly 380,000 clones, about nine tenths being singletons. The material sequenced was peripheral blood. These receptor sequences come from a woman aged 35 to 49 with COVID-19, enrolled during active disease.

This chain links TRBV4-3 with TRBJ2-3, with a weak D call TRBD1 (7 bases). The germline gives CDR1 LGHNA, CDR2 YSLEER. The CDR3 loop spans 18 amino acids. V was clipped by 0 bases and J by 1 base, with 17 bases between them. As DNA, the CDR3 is TGCGCCAGCAGCCAAGATCTGCCTCGGAGGGGGCGCACAGATACGCAGTATTTT. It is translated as CASSQDLPRRGRTDTQYF.

Here the CDR3 reads CASSIWTGQGAGEQYF. CDR3 DNA sequence: TGTGCCAGTAGTATTTGGACCGGCCAGGGGGCTGGGGAGCAGTACTTC. V is TRBV19 and J is TRBJ2-7, with TRBD1 identical over 8 bases. Unmatched junction bases numbered 14, after V lost 3 bases and J lost 7 bases. The CDR3 runs to 16 residues. Germline CDR1 reads LNHDA; CDR2 reads SQIVND (reference sequence).

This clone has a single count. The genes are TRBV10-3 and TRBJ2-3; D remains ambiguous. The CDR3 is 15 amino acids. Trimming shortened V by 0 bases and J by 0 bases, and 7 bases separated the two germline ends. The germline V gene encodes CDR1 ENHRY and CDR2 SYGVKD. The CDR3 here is CAISESPDSTDTQYF. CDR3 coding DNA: TGTGCCATCAGTGAGTCCCCAGATAGCACAGATACGCAGTATTTT.

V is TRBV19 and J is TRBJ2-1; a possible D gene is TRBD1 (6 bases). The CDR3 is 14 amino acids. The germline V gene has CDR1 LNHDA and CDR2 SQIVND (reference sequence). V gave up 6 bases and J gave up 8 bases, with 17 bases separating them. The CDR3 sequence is CASSSSYRVDEQFF. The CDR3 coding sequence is TGTGCCAGTAGCTCTAGCTACAGGGTCGATGAGCAGTTCTTC.

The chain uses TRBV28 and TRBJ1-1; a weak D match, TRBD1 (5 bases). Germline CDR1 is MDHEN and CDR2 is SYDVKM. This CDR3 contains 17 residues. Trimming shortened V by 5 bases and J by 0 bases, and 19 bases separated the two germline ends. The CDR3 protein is CASSARPGRKLNTEAFF. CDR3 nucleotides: TGTGCCAGCAGTGCTCGCCCAGGGCGGAAACTGAACACTGAAGCTTTCTTT.

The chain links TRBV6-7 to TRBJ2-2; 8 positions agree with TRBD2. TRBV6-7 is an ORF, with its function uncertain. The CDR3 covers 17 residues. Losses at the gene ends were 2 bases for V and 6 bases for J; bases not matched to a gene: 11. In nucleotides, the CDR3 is TGTGCCAGCAGTTACCCTTGGACTAGCCATAATGCCGGGGAGCTGTTTTTT. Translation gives CASSYPWTSHNAGELFF.

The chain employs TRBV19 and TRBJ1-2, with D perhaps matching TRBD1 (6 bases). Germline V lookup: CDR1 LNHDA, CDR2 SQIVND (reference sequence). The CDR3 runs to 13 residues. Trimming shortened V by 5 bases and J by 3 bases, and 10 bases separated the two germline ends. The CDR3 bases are TGTGCCAGTAGTCTCAGGGGTCACTATGGCTACACCTTC. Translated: CASSLRGHYGYTF.

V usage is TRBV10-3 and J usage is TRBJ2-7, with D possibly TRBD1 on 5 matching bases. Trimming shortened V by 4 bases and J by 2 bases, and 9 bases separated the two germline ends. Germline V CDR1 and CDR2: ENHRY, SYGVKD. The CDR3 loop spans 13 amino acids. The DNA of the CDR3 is TGTGCCATCAGTGGGACAACTACCTACGAGCAGTACTTC. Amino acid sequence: CAISGTTTYEQYF.

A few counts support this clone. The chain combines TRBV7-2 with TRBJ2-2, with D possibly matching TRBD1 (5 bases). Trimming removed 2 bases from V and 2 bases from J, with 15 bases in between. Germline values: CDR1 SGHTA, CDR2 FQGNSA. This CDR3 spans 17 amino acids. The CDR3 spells CASSLRSQGLNTGELFF. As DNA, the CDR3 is TGTGCCAGCAGCTTAAGGTCGCAGGGATTAAACACCGGGGAGCTGTTTTTT.

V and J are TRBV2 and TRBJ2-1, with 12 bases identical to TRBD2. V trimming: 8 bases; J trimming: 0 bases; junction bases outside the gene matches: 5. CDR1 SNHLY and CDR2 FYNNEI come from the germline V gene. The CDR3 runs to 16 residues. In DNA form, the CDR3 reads TGTGCCAGCGGACTAGCGGGGCTAAGCTCCTACAATGAGCAGTTCTTC. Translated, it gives CASGLAGLSSYNEQFF.

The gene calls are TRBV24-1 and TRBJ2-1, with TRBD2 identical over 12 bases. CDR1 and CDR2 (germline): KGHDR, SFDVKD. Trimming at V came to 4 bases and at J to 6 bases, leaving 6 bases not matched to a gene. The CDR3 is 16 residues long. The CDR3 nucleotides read TGTGCCACCAGTGACGTCACTAGCGGGGGGCGCAATGAGCAGTTCTTC. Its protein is CATSDVTSGGRNEQFF.

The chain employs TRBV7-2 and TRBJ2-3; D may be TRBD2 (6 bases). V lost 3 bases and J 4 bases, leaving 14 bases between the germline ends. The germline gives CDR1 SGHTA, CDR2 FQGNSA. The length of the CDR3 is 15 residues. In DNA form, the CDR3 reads TGTGCCAGCAGCTTTACCACTAGCCATGCAGATACGCAGTATTTT. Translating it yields CASSFTTSHADTQYF.

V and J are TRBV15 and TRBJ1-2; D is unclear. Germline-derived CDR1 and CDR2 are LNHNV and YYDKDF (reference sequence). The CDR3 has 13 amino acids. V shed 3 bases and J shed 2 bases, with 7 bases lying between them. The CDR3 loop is CATSSDGNYGYTF. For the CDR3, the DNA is TGTGCCACCAGCAGCGACGGGAACTATGGCTACACCTTC.

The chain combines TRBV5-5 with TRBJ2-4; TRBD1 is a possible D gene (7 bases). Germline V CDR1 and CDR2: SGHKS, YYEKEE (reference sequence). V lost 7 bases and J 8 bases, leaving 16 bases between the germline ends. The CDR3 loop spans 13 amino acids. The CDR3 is CASGNQGGDIQYF. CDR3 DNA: TGTGCCAGCGGCAACCAGGGGGGCGACATTCAGTACTTC.